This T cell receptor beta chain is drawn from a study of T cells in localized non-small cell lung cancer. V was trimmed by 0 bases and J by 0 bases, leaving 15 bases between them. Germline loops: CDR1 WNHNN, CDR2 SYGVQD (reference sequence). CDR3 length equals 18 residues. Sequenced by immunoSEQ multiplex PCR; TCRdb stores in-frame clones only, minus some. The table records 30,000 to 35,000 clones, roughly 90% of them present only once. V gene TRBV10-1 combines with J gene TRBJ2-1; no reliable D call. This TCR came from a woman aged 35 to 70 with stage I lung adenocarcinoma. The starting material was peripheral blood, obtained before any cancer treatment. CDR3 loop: CASSESRAPPGSYNEQFF. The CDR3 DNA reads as TGCGCCAGCAGTGAGTCTAGGGCTCCCCCGGGCTCCTACAATGAGCAGTTCTTC.